This TCR beta chain was retrieved from a study of cytomegalovirus exposure and HLA in healthy donors. PCR employed 60 Vbeta and 13 Jbeta primers. Measured with immunoSEQ multiplex PCR; TCRdb has only the in-frame clones, and not every one. The sample yields fewer than 250,000 clones, 75% to 90% seen once. CDR3 length: 13 residues. V lost 3 bases, J lost 3 bases, and 6 bases lay in between. CDR1 and CDR2 from the germline V gene are MDHEN and SYDVKM. V usage is TRBV28 and J usage is TRBJ2-1; no firm D call. The source of this sequence is a man aged 30-40 years in good health and CMV-seronegative. Material for sequencing was PBMCs. The CDR3 DNA follows: TGTGCCAGCAGTTTGACTCGCTACAATGAGCAGTTCTTC. Its translation is CASSLTRYNEQFF.